This T cell receptor (beta chain) was sequenced during a study of T cell responses to AZD1222 COVID-19 vaccine (dated by TCRdb to 2020 to 2022). About the study as a whole: A total of 230 to 250 trial participants underwent TCR sequencing, of whom about 210 had received two doses of AZD1222 and around 26 had received two doses of the MenACWY control vaccine. Trial participants were enrolled by age into subgroups of 18-55, 56-69 and 70-plus years, and around 150, 29 and 61 TCR-sequenced participants, respectively, were included in these subgroups. Here is what the overall study found, with its caveats: Conclusions about previously exposed vaccinees are limited, since just five to seven AZD1222 recipients were seropositive for SARS-CoV-2 at baseline. Vaccine-associated CD4 TCRs spanned the whole spike protein, with dominant responses in regions 160-218 and 743-854. Reportedly, almost half of the unique spike-specific TCRs recognized epitopes lying outside the regions that are mutated in the B.1.351 and B.1.1.7 variants. Most participants were white British and females outnumbered males, and the authors suggested that clonal diversity may have been underestimated. Because no day 14 peak-response samples were available, repertoires were characterized only after the peak T cell response. In the small 56-69-year group, the increase in depth fell short of significance, most likely because of low power. Spike-specific TCR breadth and depth rose significantly after two AZD1222 doses compared with day 0 and with MenACWY recipients.

The time point label for this specimen denotes: about 28 days (+/-7) after the second vaccine dose. Because spike-specific TCR depth and breadth did not differ between the two schedules, AZD1222 recipients who got a second dose at roughly 4 weeks were pooled with those who got a second dose at roughly 12 weeks. Vaccinee samples were obtained from the UK trials COV001 and COV002, which included a single-blind randomized controlled phase 2/3 trial of AZD1222 (ChAdOx1 nCoV-19) in healthy adults. For TCRbeta chain sequencing, PBMC samples from trial participants were taken at day 0 and at day 28 after the second dose. V sheds 1 base and J sheds 6 bases, leaving 13 bases between their ends. From the germline V gene, CDR1 is SGHTA and CDR2 is FQGNSA. CDR3 length: 15 amino acids, cysteine to phenylalanine. Of the read, only the CDR3 DNA is kept; its 45 bases are in frame from base 1. As to this clone: Its antigen target is currently unknown. Per-base qualities were not stored, and no clone one base away is much larger.

The CDR3 regions of human TCRbeta chains were analyzed by immunosequencing. Per the source publication's procedure: Repertoire TCRs were matched against a reference library of SARS-CoV-2-specific TCRs generated with the MIRA antigen-specificity platform. Breadth was defined as the fraction of unique TCRs that were SARS-CoV-2-associated, and depth was defined as the fraction of total T cells that were SARS-CoV-2-associated. Each spike-specific TCR was assigned to its reactive spike region and to a CD4 or CD8 class using the MIRA data. Log10-transformed breadth and depth values were compared by one-way ANOVA with Sidak's multiple comparisons tests. Imported from immuneACCESS, the table was reduced by TCRdb to in-frame sequences with V and J called. These copies leave out some clones; in studies compared against another copy, an unresolved V gene accounts for under half, and the cause of the remainder is not known. The DNA gave D and trimming, while V, J and clone size come from that table. The sample yields about 110,000 clones; around 87% were counted once. The ten largest clones take up roughly 4.3% of the sample.

Specimen: peripheral blood, collected 28 days after the second AZD1222 dose. This sequence was found in an adult who received the AZD1222 COVID-19 vaccine. Here the chain combines TRBV7-2 and TRBJ1-5, and perhaps TRBD1 as D gene, on 6 matching bases. The CDR3 sequence is CASSLELQGLQPQHF. In nucleotides, the sequence is TGTGCCAGCAGCTTAGAACTTCAGGGGCTTCAGCCCCAGCATTTT.